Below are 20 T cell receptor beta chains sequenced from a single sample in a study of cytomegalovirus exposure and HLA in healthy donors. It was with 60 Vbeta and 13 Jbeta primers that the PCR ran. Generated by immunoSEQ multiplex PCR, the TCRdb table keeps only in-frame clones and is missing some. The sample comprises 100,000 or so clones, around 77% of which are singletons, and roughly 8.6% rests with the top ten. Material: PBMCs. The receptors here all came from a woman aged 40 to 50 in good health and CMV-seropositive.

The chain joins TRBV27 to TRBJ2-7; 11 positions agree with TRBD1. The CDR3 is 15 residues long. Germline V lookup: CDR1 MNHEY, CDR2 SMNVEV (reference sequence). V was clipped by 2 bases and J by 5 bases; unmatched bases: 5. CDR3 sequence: CASSLGTGGSHEQYF. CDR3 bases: TGTGCCAGCAGTTTAGGGACAGGGGGGTCCCACGAGCAGTACTTC.

The DNA for the CDR3 is TGTGCCAGCGTGGGGCTGGGTGAGGCTTTCTTT. This gives the protein CASVGLGEAFF. The chain employs TRBV2 and TRBJ1-1; a possible D gene is TRBD1 (5 bases). In germline, CDR1 is SNHLY, CDR2 FYNNEI. V shed 8 bases and J shed 11 bases, with 15 bases lying between them. This CDR3 spans 11 amino acids.

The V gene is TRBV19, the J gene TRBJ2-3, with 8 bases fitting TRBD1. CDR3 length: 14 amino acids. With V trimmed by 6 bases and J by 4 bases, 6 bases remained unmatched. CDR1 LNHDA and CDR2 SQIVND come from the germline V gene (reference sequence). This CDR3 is CASRTGGSADTQYF. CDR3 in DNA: TGTGCCAGTAGAACAGGGGGTAGCGCAGATACGCAGTATTTT.

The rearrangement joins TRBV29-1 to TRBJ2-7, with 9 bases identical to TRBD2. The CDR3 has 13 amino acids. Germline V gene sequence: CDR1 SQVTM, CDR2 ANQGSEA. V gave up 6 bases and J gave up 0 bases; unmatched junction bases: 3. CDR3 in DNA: TGCAGCGTAGCGGGAGGTACCTCCTACGAGCAGTACTTC. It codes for CSVAGGTSYEQYF.

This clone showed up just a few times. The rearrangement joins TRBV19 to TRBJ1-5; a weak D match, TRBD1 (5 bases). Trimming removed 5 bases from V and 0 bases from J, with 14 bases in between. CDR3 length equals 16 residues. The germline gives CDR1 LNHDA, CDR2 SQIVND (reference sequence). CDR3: CASSGGRGYSNQPQHF. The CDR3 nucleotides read TGTGCCAGTAGTGGAGGGAGGGGCTATAGCAATCAGCCCCAGCATTTT.

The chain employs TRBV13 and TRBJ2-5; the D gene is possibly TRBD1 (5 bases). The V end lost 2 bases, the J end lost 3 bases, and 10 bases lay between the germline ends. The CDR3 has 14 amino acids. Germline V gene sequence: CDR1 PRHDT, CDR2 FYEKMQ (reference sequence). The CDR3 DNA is TGTGCCAGCAGCTTATATACCAGGGAAGAGACCCAGTACTTC. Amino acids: CASSLYTREETQYF.

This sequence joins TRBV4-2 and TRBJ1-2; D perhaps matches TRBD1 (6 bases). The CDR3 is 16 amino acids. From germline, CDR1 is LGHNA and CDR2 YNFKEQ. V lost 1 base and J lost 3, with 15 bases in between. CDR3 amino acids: CASSQGGTGLYYGYTF. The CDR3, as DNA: TGTGCCAGCAGCCAAGGAGGTACAGGGCTATACTATGGCTACACCTTC.

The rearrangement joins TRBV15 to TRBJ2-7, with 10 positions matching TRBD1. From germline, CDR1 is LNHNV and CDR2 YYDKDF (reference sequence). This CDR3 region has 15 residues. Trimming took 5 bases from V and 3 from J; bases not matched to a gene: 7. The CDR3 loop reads CATSGSRDRGYEQYF. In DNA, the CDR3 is TGTGCCACCAGCGGAAGCCGGGACAGGGGCTACGAGCAGTACTTC.

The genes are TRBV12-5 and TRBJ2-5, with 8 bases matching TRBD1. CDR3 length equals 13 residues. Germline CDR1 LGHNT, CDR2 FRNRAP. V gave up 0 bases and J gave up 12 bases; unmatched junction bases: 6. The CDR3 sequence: CASGLVQGEMEYF. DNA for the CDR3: TGTGCTAGTGGTTTGGTACAGGGGGAGATGGAGTACTTC.

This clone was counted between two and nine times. The CDR3 DNA sequence: TGTGCCAGCTCTGTGGGGGCCCGCACTGAAGCTTTCTTT. Protein product: CASSVGARTEAFF. The V gene is TRBV18, the J gene TRBJ1-1; TRBD1 might be the D (6 bases). The germline gives CDR1 KGHSH, CDR2 LQKENI. V was clipped by 6 bases and J by 4 bases, with 12 bases between them. The CDR3 length is 13 residues.

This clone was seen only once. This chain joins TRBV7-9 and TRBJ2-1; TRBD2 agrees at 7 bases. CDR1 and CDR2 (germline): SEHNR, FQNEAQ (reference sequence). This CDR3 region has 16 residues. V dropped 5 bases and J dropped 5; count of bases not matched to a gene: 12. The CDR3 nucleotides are TGTGCCAGCAGCCCAGTGTTAAGCGGGGCCCACAATGAGCAGTTCTTC. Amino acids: CASSPVLSGAHNEQFF.

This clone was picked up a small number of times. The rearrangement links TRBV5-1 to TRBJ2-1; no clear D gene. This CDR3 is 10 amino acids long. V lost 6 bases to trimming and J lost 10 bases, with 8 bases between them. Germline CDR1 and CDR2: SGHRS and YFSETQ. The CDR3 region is CASTSTEQFF. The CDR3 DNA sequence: TGCGCCAGCACAAGCACCGAGCAGTTCTTC.

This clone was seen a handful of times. Here the CDR3 DNA reads TGCGCCAGCAGCTTGAGAGGGGGGGGATACACCGGGGAGCTGTTTTTT. Translated: CASSLRGGGYTGELFF. The V gene is TRBV5-1, the J gene TRBJ2-2, with a tentative D call TRBD2 (7 bases). Trimming removed 1 base from V and 3 bases from J, with 13 bases in between. CDR3 size: 16 residues. Germline CDR1 SGHRS, CDR2 YFSETQ.

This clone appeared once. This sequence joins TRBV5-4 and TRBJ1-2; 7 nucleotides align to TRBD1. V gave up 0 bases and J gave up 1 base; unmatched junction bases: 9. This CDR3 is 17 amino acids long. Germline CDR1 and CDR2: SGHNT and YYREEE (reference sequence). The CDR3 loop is CASSLDSTGFINYGYTF. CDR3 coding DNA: TGTGCCAGCAGCTTGGATTCGACAGGGTTCATTAACTATGGCTACACCTTC.

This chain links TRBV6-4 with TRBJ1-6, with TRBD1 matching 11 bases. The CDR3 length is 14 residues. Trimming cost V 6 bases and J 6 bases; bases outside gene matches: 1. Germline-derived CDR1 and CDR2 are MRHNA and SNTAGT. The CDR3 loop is CASRDRGPNSPLHF. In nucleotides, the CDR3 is TGTGCCAGCAGGGACAGGGGGCCTAATTCACCCCTCCACTTT.

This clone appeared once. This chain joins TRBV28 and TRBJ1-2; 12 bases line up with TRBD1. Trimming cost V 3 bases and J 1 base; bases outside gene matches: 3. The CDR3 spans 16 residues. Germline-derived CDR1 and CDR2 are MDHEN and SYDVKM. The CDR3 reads CASSLGQGAHNYGYTF. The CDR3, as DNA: TGTGCCAGCAGTTTGGGACAGGGGGCTCATAACTATGGCTACACCTTC.

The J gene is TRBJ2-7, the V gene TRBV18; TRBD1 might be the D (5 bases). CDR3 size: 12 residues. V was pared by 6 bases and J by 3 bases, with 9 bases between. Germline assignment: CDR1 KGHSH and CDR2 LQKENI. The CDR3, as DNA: TGTGCCAGCTCGGGGCAGGTCTACGAGCAGTACTTC. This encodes CASSGQVYEQYF.

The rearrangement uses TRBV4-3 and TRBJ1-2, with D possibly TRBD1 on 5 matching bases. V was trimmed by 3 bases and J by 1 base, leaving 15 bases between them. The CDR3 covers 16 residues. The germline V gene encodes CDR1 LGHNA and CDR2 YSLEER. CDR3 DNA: TGCGCCAGCAGCCAGGCGGGGCGGAGCGTTAACTATGGCTACACCTTC. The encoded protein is CASSQAGRSVNYGYTF.

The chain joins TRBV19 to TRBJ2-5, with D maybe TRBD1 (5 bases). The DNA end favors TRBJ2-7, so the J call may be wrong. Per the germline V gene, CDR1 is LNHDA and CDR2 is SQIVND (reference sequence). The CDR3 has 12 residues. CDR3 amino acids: CASGSGHYEQYF. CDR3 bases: TGTGCCAGTGGTTCAGGGCACTACGAGCAGTACTTC.

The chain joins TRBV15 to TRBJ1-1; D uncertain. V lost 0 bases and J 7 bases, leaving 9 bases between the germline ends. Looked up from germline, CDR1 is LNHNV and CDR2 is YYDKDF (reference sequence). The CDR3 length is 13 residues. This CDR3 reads CATSRDRGIEAFF. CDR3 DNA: TGTGCCACCAGCAGAGATCGGGGAATTGAAGCTTTCTTT.